Only a few counts were recorded for the clone carrying this T cell receptor (beta chain). No antigen is known for it. Germline CDR1 and CDR2: SGHRS and YFSETQ. The CDR3 has 13 residues. Between the trimmed V and J ends, which lost 2 bases and 6 bases, there was a span of 10 bases. The PCR was carried out with 60 Vbeta primers and 13 Jbeta primers. The method was immunoSEQ multiplex PCR; TCRdb's version includes in-frame clones alone and lacks a portion of them. The sample yields approximately 120,000 clones, over 70% seen once. This sample was taken from a study of cytomegalovirus exposure and HLA in healthy donors. Turning to the study itself: A previous analysis identified 100 million or so unique TCR beta sequences derived from roughly 180 million T cells.

The study's findings and limits: It was taken for granted in presence/absence analyses that sequencing depth across donors was roughly uniform.

This clonotype was obtained from a woman aged 50 to 60 in good health and CMV-seropositive. The V call is TRBV5-1, the J call TRBJ2-3; D is possibly TRBD1 (6 bases). Material: PBMCs. CDR3 sequence: CASSFWGRDTQYF. CDR3 nucleotides: TGCGCCAGCAGCTTTTGGGGGCGGGATACGCAGTATTTT.